One and the same sample provided the 14 T cell receptor beta chains below, sequenced in a study of shared clonotypes between healthy human individuals. Assay used: immunoSEQ multiplex PCR; TCRdb lists only in-frame clones, some missing. The sample lists roughly 2.2 million clones, about nine tenths seen once, with around 0.35% in the top ten. The sample taken for sequencing was naive CD4+ T cells from PBMCs. Subset defined: CD45RA+ positively selected. Receptor source: a man younger than 35 in good health. Some clones in this sample may be carry-over from other donors' samples.

The chain employs TRBV6-1 and TRBJ2-7; maybe TRBD2 (5 bases). The CDR3 loop spans 13 amino acids. CDR1 and CDR2 (germline): MNHNS, SASEGT. Trimming removed 4 bases at V and 12 bases at J, with 19 bases between. CDR3 DNA sequence: TGTGCCAGCAGTGTTGGTGCGCTGGGCCGGGGGTACTTC. Translated: CASSVGALGRGYF.

V usage is TRBV5-1 and J usage is TRBJ2-1; 14 bases match TRBD2. With 4 bases clipped from V and 8 bases from J, the junction kept 8 bases outside the gene matches. Germline CDR1 and CDR2: SGHRS and YFSETQ. The CDR3 consists of 16 residues. CDR3 region: CASSVGLAGEGDEQFF. DNA for the CDR3: TGCGCCAGCAGCGTGGGACTAGCGGGAGAAGGGGATGAGCAGTTCTTC.

The chain recombines TRBV27 with TRBJ1-5; D gene ambiguous. V lost 6 bases and J 6 bases, leaving 12 bases between the germline ends. The CDR3 has 13 amino acids. CDR1 and CDR2 (germline): MNHEY, SMNVEV (reference sequence). As DNA, the CDR3 is TGTGCCAGCAGCCCCGGGCGCGGTCAGCCCCAGCATTTT. Its translation is CASSPGRGQPQHF.

With respect to this clone: Within the sample, other DNA sequences also encode this same CDR3. The rearrangement uses TRBV9 and TRBJ2-7, with 7 bases fitting TRBD1. The CDR3 contains 14 residues. CDR1 is SGDLS, CDR2 YYNGEE, per germline. V shed 0 bases and J 2 bases; nucleotides not matched to a gene: 2. CDR3 in amino acids: CASSVGTGAYEQYF. The DNA for the CDR3 is TGTGCCAGCAGCGTAGGGACAGGAGCCTACGAGCAGTACTTC.

This clone was recorded once. This rearrangement joins TRBV19 to TRBJ1-2; D unresolved. Germline loops: CDR1 LNHDA, CDR2 SQIVND (reference sequence). The length of the CDR3 is 12 residues. V was clipped by 1 base and J by 0 bases, with 0 bases between them. Here the CDR3 DNA reads TGTGCCAGTAGTATAGCTAACTATGGCTACACCTTC. Amino acid sequence: CASSIANYGYTF.

The rearrangement joins TRBV30 to TRBJ2-7, with D possibly being TRBD1 (5 bases). CDR1 is GTSNPN and CDR2 is SVGIG in the germline V gene (reference sequence). This CDR3 has 16 residues. Trimming took off 2 bases at V and 0 bases at J, with 17 bases between the two ends. CDR3 bases: TGTGCCTGGAGTCTATACAGGTCCCTTTACTCCTACGAGCAGTACTTC. Residues: CAWSLYRSLYSYEQYF.

About this clone itself: This specimen includes other DNA sequences encoding the same CDR3. The chain carries TRBV28 and TRBJ1-1; the match to TRBD1 covers 10 bases. Germline-derived CDR1 and CDR2 are MDHEN and SYDVKM. The CDR3 runs 14 residues. With 4 bases clipped from V and 4 bases from J, the junction kept 3 bases outside the gene matches. This chain's CDR3 is CASSSGQGSTEAFF. CDR3 bases: TGTGCCAGCAGTTCGGGACAGGGGAGCACTGAAGCTTTCTTT.

The chain employs TRBV10-3 and TRBJ1-2, with a possible D match to TRBD1 (6 bases). CDR1 and CDR2 (germline): ENHRY, SYGVKD. V lost 3 bases, J lost 11 bases, and 13 bases lay in between. This CDR3 has 12 amino acids. CDR3 in DNA: TGTGCCATCAGTGACGGGACAAACATTTACACCTTC. Amino acids: CAISDGTNIYTF.

This clone was found once. V is TRBV4-1 and J is TRBJ2-1; D may be TRBD2 (6 bases). V lost 0 bases and J lost 9, with 15 bases in between. The CDR3 is 15 amino acids. In germline, CDR1 is MGHRA, CDR2 YSYEKL. DNA for the CDR3: TGCGCCAGCAGCCAAGATCTAGCGTTCCGGGGTGAGCAGTTCTTC. It is translated as CASSQDLAFRGEQFF.

The genes are TRBV5-1 and TRBJ2-5; unclear D gene. The germline V gene encodes CDR1 SGHRS and CDR2 YFSETQ. V was shortened by 3 bases and J by 1 base, with 13 bases between the two germline ends. This CDR3 region has 15 residues. The CDR3 sequence is CASSSAQIGQETQYF. In DNA form, the CDR3 reads TGCGCCAGCAGCTCCGCTCAGATTGGCCAAGAGACCCAGTACTTC.

As regards this clone: The sample contains more than one DNA sequence encoding this CDR3. V usage is TRBV9 and J usage is TRBJ2-2; D is perhaps TRBD2 (5 bases). The germline CDR1 and CDR2 sequences are SGDLS and YYNGEE. The CDR3 sequence is 16 residues long. The V and J ends lost 0 bases and 0 bases respectively, with 9 bases between them. The CDR3 protein is CASSVGSGANTGELFF. In nucleotides, the CDR3 is TGTGCCAGCAGCGTAGGGTCCGGGGCGAACACCGGGGAGCTGTTTTTT.

This sequence joins TRBV4-2 and TRBJ2-4, with 10 bases lining up with TRBD2. The CDR3 runs 17 residues. The V gene end was trimmed by 0 bases and the J gene end by 5 bases; junction bases not matched to a gene: 7. Germline CDR1 is LGHNA and CDR2 is YNFKEQ. The CDR3 reads CASSQDRTSGEQNIQYF. In nucleotides, the CDR3 is TGTGCCAGCAGCCAAGATCGCACTAGCGGGGAACAAAACATTCAGTACTTC.

The chain couples TRBV9 to TRBJ2-3, with a tentative D call TRBD2 (5 bases). Germline values: CDR1 SGDLS, CDR2 YYNGEE. The CDR3 spans 15 residues. Trimming pared 4 bases from V and 2 bases from J, leaving 14 bases between. DNA for the CDR3: TGTGCCAGCAGCTTACTATTAGCGAACACAGATACGCAGTATTTT. As protein: CASSLLLANTDTQYF.

The chain is built from TRBV28 and TRBJ2-3, with a possible D match to TRBD2 (5 bases). V was cut by 3 bases and J by 6 bases, with 22 bases left in between. Looked up from germline, CDR1 is MDHEN and CDR2 is SYDVKM. The CDR3 consists of 17 residues. In DNA form, the CDR3 reads TGTGCCAGCAGTTTTGGGAGCGGTTCCCTCCCGGTGGATACGCAGTATTTT. Encoded protein: CASSFGSGSLPVDTQYF.